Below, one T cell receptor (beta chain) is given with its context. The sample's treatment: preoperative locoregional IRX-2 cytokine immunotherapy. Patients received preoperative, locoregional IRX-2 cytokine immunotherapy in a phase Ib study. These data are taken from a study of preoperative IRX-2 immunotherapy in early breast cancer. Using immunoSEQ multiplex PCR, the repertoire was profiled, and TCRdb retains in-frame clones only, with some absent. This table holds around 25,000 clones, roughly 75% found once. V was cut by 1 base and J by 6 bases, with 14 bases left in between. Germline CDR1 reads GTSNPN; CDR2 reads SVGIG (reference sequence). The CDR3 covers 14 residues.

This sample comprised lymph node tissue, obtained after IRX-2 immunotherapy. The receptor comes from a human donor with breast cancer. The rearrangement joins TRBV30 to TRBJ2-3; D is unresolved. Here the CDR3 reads CAWSAYGRRDTQYF. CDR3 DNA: TGTGCCTGGAGTGCCTACGGGCGGCGTGATACGCAGTATTTT.